This T cell receptor beta chain is drawn from a study of CD8+CD57+ T cells in acquired aplastic anemia. Patients who underwent sequencing had shown CD8+CD57+ cell expansion by flow cytometry. CDR3 length equals 15 residues. Germline V CDR1 and CDR2: SNHLY, FYNNEI. V lost 4 bases and J 2 bases, leaving 15 bases between the germline ends. Genomic DNA provided the template from which TCR beta VDJ and CDR3 profiles were obtained. TCRdb reprocessed the reads with MiXCR, giving one entry per CDR3 protein. This sample has about 180,000 distinct CDR3 sequences, with 40% to 50% found just once. The TCR comes from a human donor with aplastic anemia. The sequencing sample was made of sorted CD4+, CD8+, or CD8+CD57+ T cells (not recorded which) from PBMCs. The chain employs TRBV2 and TRBJ2-7; D perhaps matches TRBD1 (6 bases). The CDR3 sequence is CASSVRQGLTYEQYF. In DNA, the CDR3 is TGTGCCAGCAGTGTCCGGCAGGGGTTAACCTACGAGCAGTACTTC.